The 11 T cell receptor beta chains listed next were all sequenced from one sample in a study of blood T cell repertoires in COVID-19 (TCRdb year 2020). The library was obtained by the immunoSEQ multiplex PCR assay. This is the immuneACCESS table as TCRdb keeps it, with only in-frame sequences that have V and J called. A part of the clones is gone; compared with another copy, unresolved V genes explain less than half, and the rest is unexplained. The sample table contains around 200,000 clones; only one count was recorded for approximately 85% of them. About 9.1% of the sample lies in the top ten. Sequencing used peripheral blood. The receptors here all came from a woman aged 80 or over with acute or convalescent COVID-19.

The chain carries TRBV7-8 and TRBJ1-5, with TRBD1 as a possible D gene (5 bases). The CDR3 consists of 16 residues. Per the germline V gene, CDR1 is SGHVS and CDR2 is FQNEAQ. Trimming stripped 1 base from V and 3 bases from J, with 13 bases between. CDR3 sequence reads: CASSLVGGSDNQPQHF. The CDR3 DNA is TGTGCCAGCAGCTTAGTGGGGGGTTCTGACAATCAGCCCCAGCATTTT.

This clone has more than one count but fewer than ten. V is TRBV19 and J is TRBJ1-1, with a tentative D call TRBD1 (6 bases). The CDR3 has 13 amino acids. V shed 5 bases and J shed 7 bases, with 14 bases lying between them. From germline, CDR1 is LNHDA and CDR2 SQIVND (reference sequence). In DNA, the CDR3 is TGTGCCAGTAGTGTAACAGGGCCCTTTGAAGCTTTCTTT. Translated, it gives CASSVTGPFEAFF. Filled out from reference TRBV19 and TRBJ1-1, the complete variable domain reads DGGITQSPKYLFRKEGQNVTLSCEQNLNHDAMYWYRQDPGQGLRLIYYSQIVNDFQKGDIAEGYSVSREKKESFPLTVTSAQKNPTAFYLCASSVTGPFEAFFGQGTRLTVV.

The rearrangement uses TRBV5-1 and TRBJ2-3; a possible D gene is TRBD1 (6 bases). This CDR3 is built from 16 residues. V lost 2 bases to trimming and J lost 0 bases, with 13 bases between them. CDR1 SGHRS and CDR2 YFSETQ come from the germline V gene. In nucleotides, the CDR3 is TGCGCCAGCAGCTTAGGGGACACAAGAAGCACAGATACGCAGTATTTT. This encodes CASSLGDTRSTDTQYF.

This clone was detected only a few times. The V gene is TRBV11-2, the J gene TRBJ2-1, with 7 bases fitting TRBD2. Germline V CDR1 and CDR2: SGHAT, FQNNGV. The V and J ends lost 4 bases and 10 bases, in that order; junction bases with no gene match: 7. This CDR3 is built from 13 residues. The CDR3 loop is CASSSERGGEQFF. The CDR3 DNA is TGTGCCAGCAGCTCGGAGCGGGGAGGGGAGCAGTTCTTC. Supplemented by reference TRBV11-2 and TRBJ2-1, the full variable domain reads EAGVAQSPRYKIIEKRQSVAFWCNPISGHATLYWYQQILGQGPKLLIQFQNNGVVDDSQLPKDRFSAERLKGVDSTLKIQPAKLEDSAVYLCASSSERGGEQFFGPGTRLTVL.

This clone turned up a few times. In DNA, the CDR3 is TGTGCCAGTAGTATGTCAGGGGGCGCGGACTATGGCTACACCTTC. Its translation: CASSMSGGADYGYTF. This chain connects TRBV19 to TRBJ1-2; TRBD1 matches 8 bases. The CDR3 loop spans 15 amino acids. Germline V lookup: CDR1 LNHDA, CDR2 SQIVND (reference sequence). Trimming cost V 3 bases and J 3 bases; bases outside gene matches: 6.

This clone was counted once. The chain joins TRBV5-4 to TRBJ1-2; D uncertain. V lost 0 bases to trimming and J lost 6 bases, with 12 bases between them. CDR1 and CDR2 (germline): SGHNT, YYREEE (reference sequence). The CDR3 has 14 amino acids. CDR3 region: CASSLDEFTHGYTF. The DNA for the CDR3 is TGTGCCAGCAGCTTGGACGAGTTCACCCATGGCTACACCTTC. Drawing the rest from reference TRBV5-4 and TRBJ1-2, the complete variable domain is ETGVTQSPTHLIKTRGQQVTLRCSSQSGHNTVSWYQQALGQGPQFIFQYYREEENGRGNFPPRFSGLQFPNYSSELNVNALELDDSALYLCASSLDEFTHGYTFGSGTRLTVV.

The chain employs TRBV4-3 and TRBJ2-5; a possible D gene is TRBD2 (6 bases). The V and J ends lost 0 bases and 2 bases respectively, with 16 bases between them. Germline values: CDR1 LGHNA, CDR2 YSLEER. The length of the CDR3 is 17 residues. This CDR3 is CASSQDDGGVDQETQYF. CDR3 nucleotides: TGCGCCAGCAGCCAAGATGATGGCGGGGTCGATCAAGAGACCCAGTACTTC.

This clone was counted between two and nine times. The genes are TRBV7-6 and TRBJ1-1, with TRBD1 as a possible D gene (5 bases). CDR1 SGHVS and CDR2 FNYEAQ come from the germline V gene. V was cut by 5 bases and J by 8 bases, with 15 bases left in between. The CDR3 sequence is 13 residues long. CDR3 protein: CASSPTGRTEAFF. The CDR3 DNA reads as TGTGCCAGCAGCCCGACTGGGAGGACAGAAGCTTTCTTT.

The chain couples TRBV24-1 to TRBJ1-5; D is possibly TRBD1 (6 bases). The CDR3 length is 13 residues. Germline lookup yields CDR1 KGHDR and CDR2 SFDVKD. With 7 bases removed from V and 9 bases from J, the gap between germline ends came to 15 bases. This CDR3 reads CATSAGGGRPQHF. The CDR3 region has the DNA TGTGCCACCAGCGCCGGTGGGGGCAGGCCCCAGCATTTT.

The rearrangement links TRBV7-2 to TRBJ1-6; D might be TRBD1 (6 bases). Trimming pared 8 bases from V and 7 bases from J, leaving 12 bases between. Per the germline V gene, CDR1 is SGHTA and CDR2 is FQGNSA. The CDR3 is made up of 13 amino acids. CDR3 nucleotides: TGTGCCAGCTCGCCGGGGGGCAATTCACCCCTCCACTTT. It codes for CASSPGGNSPLHF. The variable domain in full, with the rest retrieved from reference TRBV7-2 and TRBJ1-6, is GAGVSQSPSNKVTEKGKDVELRCDPISGHTALYWYRQSLGQGLEFLIYFQGNSAPDKSGLPSDRFSAERTGGSVSTLTIQRTQQEDSAVYLCASSPGGNSPLHFGNGTRLTVT.

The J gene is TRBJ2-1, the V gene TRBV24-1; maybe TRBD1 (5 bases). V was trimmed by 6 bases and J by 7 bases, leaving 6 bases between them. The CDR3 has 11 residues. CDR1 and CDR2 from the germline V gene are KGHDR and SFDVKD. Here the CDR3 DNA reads TGTGCCACCAGTCGACAGAATGAGCAGTTCTTC. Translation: CATSRQNEQFF.